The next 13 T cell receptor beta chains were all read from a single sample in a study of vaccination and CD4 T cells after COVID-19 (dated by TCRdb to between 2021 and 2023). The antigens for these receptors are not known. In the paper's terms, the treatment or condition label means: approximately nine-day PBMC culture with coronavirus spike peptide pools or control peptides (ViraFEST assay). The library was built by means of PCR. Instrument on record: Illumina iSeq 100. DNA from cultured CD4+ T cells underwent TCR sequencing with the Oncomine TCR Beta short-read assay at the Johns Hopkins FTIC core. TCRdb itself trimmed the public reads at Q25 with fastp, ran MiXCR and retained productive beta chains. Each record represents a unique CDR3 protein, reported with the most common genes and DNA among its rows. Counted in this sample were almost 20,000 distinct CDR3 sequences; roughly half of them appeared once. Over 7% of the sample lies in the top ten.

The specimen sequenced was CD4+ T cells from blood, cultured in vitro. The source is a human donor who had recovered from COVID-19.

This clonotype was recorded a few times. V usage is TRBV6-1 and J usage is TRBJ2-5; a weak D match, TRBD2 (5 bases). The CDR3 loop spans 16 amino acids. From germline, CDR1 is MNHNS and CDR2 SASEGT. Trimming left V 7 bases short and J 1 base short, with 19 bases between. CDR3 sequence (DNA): TGTGCCAGCACCGAGGGAGTAGTCCCAGGCCAAGAGACCCAGTACTTC. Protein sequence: CASTEGVVPGQETQYF.

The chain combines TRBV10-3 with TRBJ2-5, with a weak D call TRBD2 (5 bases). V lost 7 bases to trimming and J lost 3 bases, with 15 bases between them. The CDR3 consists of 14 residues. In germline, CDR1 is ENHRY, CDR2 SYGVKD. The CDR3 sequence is CAIKSQEREETQYF. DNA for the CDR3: TGTGCCATCAAATCCCAGGAGAGGGAAGAGACCCAGTACTTC.

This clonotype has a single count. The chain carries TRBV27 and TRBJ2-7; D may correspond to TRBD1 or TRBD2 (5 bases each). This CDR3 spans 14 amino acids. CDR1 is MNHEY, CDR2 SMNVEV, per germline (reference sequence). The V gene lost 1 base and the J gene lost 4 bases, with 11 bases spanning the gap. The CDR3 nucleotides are TGTGCCAGCAGTTTATTGGGGACCGAGTACGAGCAGTACTTC. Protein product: CASSLLGTEYEQYF.

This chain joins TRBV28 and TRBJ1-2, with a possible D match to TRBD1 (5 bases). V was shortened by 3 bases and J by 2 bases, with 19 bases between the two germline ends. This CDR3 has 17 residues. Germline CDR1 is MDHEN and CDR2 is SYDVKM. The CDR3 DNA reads TGTGCCAGCAGTTTGGTCCTGTTCACGCGGGGGAACTATGGCTACACCTTC. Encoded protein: CASSLVLFTRGNYGYTF.

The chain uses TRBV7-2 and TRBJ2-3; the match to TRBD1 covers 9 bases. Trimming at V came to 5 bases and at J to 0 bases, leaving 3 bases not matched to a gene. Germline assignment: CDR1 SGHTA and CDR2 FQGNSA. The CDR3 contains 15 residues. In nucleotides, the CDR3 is TGTGCCAGCAGCCGGGACAGGGATAGCACAGATACGCAGTATTTT. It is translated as CASSRDRDSTDTQYF.

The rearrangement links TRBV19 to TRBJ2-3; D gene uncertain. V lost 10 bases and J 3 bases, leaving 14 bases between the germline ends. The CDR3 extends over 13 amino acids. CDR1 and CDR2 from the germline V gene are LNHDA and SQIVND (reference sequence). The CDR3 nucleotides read TGTGCCACCCAAGGCCAGAAAACAGATACGCAGTATTTT. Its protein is CATQGQKTDTQYF.

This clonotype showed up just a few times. CDR3 bases: TGTGCCAGCACTGGGACAGAGAACACTGAAGCTTTCTTT. Translating gives CASTGTENTEAFF. V gene TRBV12-3 or TRBV12-4 combines with J gene TRBJ1-1; 7 positions agree with TRBD1. The CDR3 length is 13 residues. The J segment lost 1 base and the V segment lost 7 bases, leaving 3 bases of the junction unmatched.

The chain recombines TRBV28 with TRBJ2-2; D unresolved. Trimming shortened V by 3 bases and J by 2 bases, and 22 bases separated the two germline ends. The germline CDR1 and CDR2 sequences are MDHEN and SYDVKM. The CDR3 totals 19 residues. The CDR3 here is CASSLGSSIWKENTGELFF. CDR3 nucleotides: TGTGCCAGCAGTTTGGGTTCGTCTATCTGGAAAGAAAACACCGGGGAGCTGTTTTTT.

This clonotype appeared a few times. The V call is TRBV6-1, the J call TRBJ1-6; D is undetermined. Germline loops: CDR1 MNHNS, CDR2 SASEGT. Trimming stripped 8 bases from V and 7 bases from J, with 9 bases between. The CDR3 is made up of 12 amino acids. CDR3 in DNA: TGTGCCAGCGCTCAGGAGAATTCACCCCTCCACTTT. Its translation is CASAQENSPLHF.

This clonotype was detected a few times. The CDR3 sequence is CASSGGLSPLHF. CDR3 coding DNA: TGTGCCAGCAGTGGGGGGCTTTCACCCCTCCACTTT. The chain couples TRBV6-1 to TRBJ1-6, with D maybe TRBD1 (6 bases). V shed 4 bases and J shed 9 bases, with 7 bases lying between them. CDR1 MNHNS and CDR2 SASEGT come from the germline V gene. CDR3 length: 12 amino acids.

CDR3 DNA sequence: TGCAGTGCTATTAGCGGGGGGGCCGATATCTTGGACAATGAGCAGTTCTTC. Translation gives CSAISGGADILDNEQFF. This chain connects TRBV20-1 to TRBJ2-1; 11 bases align to TRBD2. CDR1 is DFQATT and CDR2 is SNEGSKA in the germline V gene (reference sequence). Trimming took 4 bases from V and 5 from J; bases not matched to a gene: 13. CDR3 length: 17 residues.

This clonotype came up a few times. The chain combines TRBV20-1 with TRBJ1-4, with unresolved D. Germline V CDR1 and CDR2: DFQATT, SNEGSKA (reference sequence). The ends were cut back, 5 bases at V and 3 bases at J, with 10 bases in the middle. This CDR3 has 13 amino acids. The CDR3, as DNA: TGCAGTGCTTTGAATCCGCCTAATGAAAAACTGTTTTTT. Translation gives CSALNPPNEKLFF.

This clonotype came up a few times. The chain's CDR3 is CASSERGGLETQYF. The CDR3 DNA is TGTGCCAGCAGTGAACGGGGGGGCTTAGAGACCCAGTACTTC. This chain connects TRBV2 to TRBJ2-5; 8 nucleotides match TRBD2. V gave up 2 bases and J gave up 4 bases; unmatched junction bases: 3. This CDR3 comprises 14 residues. Germline values: CDR1 SNHLY, CDR2 FYNNEI.